This TCR beta chain was sequenced in a study of regulatory T cells in long-lasting Graves disease. Time point of the sample: persistent/refractory GD, antithyroid drugs over 5 years with positive TRAb. Construction of the TCR library relied on RNA isolated from PBMCs. iRepertoire HTBI primers and Arm-PCR of CDR3 regions built TCR beta libraries. TCRdb redid the calling of the multiplex PCR reads with MiXCR, one entry per CDR3 protein. The data show a few hundred thousand distinct CDR3 sequences, 23% seen once. The CDR3 sequence is 14 residues long. Germline lookup yields CDR1 PRHDT and CDR2 FYEKMQ (reference sequence). J was trimmed by 5 bases and V by 5 bases; bases with no gene match: 8.

This TCR was recovered from a female donor with Graves disease. V is TRBV13 and J is TRBJ1-1; 7 positions agree with TRBD1. The sample was peripheral blood mononuclear cells (PBMCs), taken when the disease was refractory, from a patient treated with antithyroid drugs. The CDR3 nucleotides read TGTGCCAGCAGCGAACAGGGGTTACGAACTGAAGCTTTCTTT. Encoded protein: CASSEQGLRTEAFF.